This entry lists 12 T cell receptor beta chains sequenced from one sample in a study of T cells in tuberculosis (dated by TCRdb to the late 2010s). The library was made by the immunoSEQ multiplex PCR assay. The clones in this table, taken by TCRdb from immuneACCESS, are in-frame only. Not every clone is retained; where verified, under half of the shortfall comes from an unresolved V gene, and the cause of the rest is unknown. The sample has 88,000 or so clones on record, about nine tenths of them singletons. In total, the top ten clones hold 1.5% to 2% of the sample. After being thawed and rested overnight, PBMC were stained with GMM-loaded CD1B tetramer, a Live/Dead dye and anti-CD3, and were then sorted on a FACS Aria II. The CD1B tetramers were loaded with C32 glucose monomycolate that had been purified from Rhodococcus equi. The specimen was CD1b-GMM tetramer-negative cells sorted from PBMCs. According to the study, the label for this sample's cell subset or site signals: T cells not binding CD1B-GMM tetramer, sorted from same donor. These receptors were obtained from an adult woman with latent tuberculosis.

This clone was seen only once. The genes are TRBV6-6 and TRBJ1-5; D perhaps matches TRBD1 (5 bases). Germline CDR1 MNHNY, CDR2 SVGAGI (reference sequence). Trimming took 5 bases from V and 8 from J, leaving 19 bases between them. This CDR3 contains 15 residues. Here the CDR3 reads CASSKRGGYMEPQHF. The DNA of the CDR3 is TGTGCCAGCAGTAAACGGGGGGGGTATATGGAGCCCCAGCATTTT.

The chain joins TRBV30 to TRBJ2-7; TRBD1 aligns across 8 bases. The trim removed 1 base at V and 3 bases at J, leaving 5 bases unmatched. The CDR3 is 14 residues long. Germline-derived CDR1 and CDR2 are GTSNPN and SVGIG (reference sequence). The CDR3 DNA reads TGTGCCTGGAGTGCCGGGACAGGAGGCTACGAGCAGTACTTC. The encoded protein is CAWSAGTGGYEQYF.

The chain is built from TRBV5-4 and TRBJ1-4; possible D gene TRBD1, 5 bases. In germline, CDR1 is SGHNT, CDR2 YYREEE (reference sequence). The CDR3 spans 15 residues. V was shortened by 4 bases and J by 3 bases, with 13 bases between the two germline ends. The CDR3 nucleotides read TGTGCCAGCAGCCCTGGGGGGAGGGCTAATGAAAAACTGTTTTTT. Translation gives CASSPGGRANEKLFF.

The chain has TRBV30 and TRBJ1-2; 8 nucleotides match TRBD1. V dropped 0 bases and J dropped 4; count of bases not matched to a gene: 7. Germline-derived CDR1 and CDR2 are GTSNPN and SVGIG (reference sequence). CDR3 size: 15 residues. CDR3 protein: CAWSVGQGGSYGYTF. The CDR3 region has the DNA TGTGCCTGGAGTGTCGGACAGGGAGGATCCTATGGCTACACCTTC.

This chain uses TRBV27 with TRBJ1-6; D gene uncertain. The CDR3 contains 12 residues. Trimming left V 8 bases short and J 9 bases short, with 11 bases between. Per the germline V gene, CDR1 is MNHEY and CDR2 is SMNVEV (reference sequence). The DNA of the CDR3 is TGTGCCAGCGCGGGGTCGTCTTCACCCCTCCACTTT. This codes for CASAGSSSPLHF.

This chain links TRBV18 with TRBJ1-1; D call uncertain. CDR3 length: 13 residues. V was shortened by 2 bases and J by 4 bases, with 8 bases between the two germline ends. Germline V gene lookup returns CDR1 KGHSH and CDR2 LQKENI. CDR3 loop: CASSPARITEAFF. The DNA for the CDR3 is TGTGCCAGCTCACCAGCTAGGATCACTGAAGCTTTCTTT.

The rearrangement links TRBV6-6 to TRBJ1-6; the D gene is possibly TRBD1 (5 bases). The length of the CDR3 is 15 residues. CDR1 MNHNY and CDR2 SVGAGI come from the germline V gene (reference sequence). V lost 6 bases and J 4 bases, leaving 13 bases between the germline ends. CDR3 protein: CASSEMGGYNSPLHF. The CDR3 DNA follows: TGTGCCAGCAGCGAGATGGGGGGGTATAATTCACCCCTCCACTTT.

V and J are TRBV11-2 and TRBJ1-1; 7 bases line up with TRBD1. After removal of 0 bases from V and 4 bases from J, the junction contained 5 bases not matched to a gene. The CDR3 consists of 15 residues. Germline loops: CDR1 SGHAT, CDR2 FQNNGV. The CDR3 loop is CASSLELTGTTEAFF. The CDR3 DNA follows: TGTGCCAGCAGCTTAGAGTTGACAGGGACCACTGAAGCTTTCTTT.

The chain couples TRBV28 to TRBJ1-4; tentatively, D is TRBD1 (6 bases). With 5 bases removed from V and 4 bases from J, the gap between germline ends came to 11 bases. The CDR3 is made up of 14 amino acids. The germline CDR1 and CDR2 sequences are MDHEN and SYDVKM. Here the CDR3 reads CASSQGGDNEKLFF. In DNA, the CDR3 is TGTGCCAGCAGTCAAGGGGGGGATAATGAAAAACTGTTTTTT.

The chain joins TRBV27 to TRBJ2-7; D might be TRBD1 (6 bases). The germline gives CDR1 MNHEY, CDR2 SMNVEV (reference sequence). The germline V and J ends were trimmed by 4 bases and 3 bases, with 19 bases remaining between them. This CDR3 has 16 residues. The CDR3 sequence: CASSWGPGPRGYEQYF. The CDR3 DNA reads TGTGCCAGCAGTTGGGGGCCGGGACCCAGGGGCTACGAGCAGTACTTC.

The CDR3 nucleotides are TGCGCCAGCAGCTTGGGACAGTTGATCTCCTACAATGAGCAGTTCTTC. It encodes CASSLGQLISYNEQFF. The chain joins TRBV5-1 to TRBJ2-1; weak D call: TRBD1 (5 bases). Germline assignment: CDR1 SGHRS and CDR2 YFSETQ. Trimming cost V 0 bases and J 0 bases, with 10 bases left between them. The CDR3 is 16 amino acids. Supplemented by reference TRBV5-1 and TRBJ2-1, the full variable domain reads KAGVTQTPRYLIKTRGQQVTLSCSPISGHRSVSWYQQTPGQGLQFLFEYFSETQRNKGNFPGRFSGRQFSNSRSEMNVSTLELGDSALYLCASSLGQLISYNEQFFGPGTRLTVL.

This clone was seen just once. The chain employs TRBV5-1 and TRBJ2-5; D is possibly TRBD2 (5 bases). CDR3 length equals 14 residues. Deletions cut 0 bases from V and 7 bases from J, with 13 bases between. Germline CDR1 reads SGHRS; CDR2 reads YFSETQ. The CDR3 nucleotides are TGCGCCAGCAGCTTGGGTTCCGGGGTGGGGACCCAGTACTTC. Translated: CASSLGSGVGTQYF.